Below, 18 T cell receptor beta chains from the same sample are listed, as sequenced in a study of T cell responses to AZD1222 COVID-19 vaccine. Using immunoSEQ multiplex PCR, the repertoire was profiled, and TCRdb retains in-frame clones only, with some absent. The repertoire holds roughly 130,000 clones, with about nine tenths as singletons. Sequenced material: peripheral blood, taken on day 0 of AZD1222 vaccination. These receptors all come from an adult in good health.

CDR3 residues: CATSGTSGLGRNEQYF. The CDR3 DNA is TGTGCCACCAGTGGCACTAGCGGTCTAGGTCGGAACGAGCAGTACTTC. The rearrangement links TRBV24-1 to TRBJ2-7, with 8 nucleotides matching TRBD2. The V and J ends lost 5 bases and 5 bases, in that order; junction bases with no gene match: 13. The CDR3 runs 16 residues. CDR1 and CDR2 (germline): KGHDR, SFDVKD.

The chain's CDR3 is CASCREGQPNSPLHF. CDR3 bases: TGTGCCAGCTGTCGAGAGGGACAGCCTAATTCACCCCTCCACTTT. The J gene is TRBJ1-6, the V gene TRBV6-5, with TRBD1 matching 7 bases. Germline V gene sequence: CDR1 MNHEY, CDR2 SVGAGI. Losses at the gene ends were 8 bases for V and 6 bases for J; bases not matched to a gene: 10. This CDR3 contains 15 residues.

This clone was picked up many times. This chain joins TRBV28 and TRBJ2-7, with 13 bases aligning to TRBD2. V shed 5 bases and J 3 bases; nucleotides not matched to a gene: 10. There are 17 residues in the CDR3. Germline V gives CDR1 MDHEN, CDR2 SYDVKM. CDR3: CASSPPGLAGFHYEQYF. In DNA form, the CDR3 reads TGTGCCAGCAGTCCACCGGGACTAGCGGGATTTCACTACGAGCAGTACTTC.

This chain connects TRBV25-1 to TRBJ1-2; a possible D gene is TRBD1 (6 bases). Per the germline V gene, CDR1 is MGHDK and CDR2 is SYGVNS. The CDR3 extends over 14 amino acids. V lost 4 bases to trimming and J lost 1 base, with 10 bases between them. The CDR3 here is CASSVGGNNYGYTF. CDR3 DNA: TGTGCCAGCAGTGTAGGGGGGAATAACTATGGCTACACCTTC.

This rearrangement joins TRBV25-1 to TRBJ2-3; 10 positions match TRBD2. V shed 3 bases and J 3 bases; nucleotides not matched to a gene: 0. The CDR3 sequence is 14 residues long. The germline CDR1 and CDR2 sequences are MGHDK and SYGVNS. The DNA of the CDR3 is TGTGCCAGCAGTGAGACTAGCGGGACAGATACGCAGTATTTT. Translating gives CASSETSGTDTQYF.

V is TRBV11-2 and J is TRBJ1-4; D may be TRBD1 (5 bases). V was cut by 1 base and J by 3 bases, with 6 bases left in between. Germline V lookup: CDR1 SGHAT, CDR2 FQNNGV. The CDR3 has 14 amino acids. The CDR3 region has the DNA TGTGCCAGCAGCTTAGGGGGCCCTAATGAAAAACTGTTTTTT. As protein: CASSLGGPNEKLFF.

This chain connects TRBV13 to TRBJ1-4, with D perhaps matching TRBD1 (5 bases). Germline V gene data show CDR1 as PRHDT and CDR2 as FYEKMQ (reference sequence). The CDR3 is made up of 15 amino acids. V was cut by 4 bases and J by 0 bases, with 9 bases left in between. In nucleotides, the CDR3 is TGTGCCAGCAGCTCGACAGTGACAACTAATGAAAAACTGTTTTTT. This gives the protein CASSSTVTTNEKLFF.

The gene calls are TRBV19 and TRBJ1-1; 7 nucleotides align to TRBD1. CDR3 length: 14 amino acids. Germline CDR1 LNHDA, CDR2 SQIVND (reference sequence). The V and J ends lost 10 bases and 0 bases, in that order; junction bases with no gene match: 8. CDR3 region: CATRQGTMNTEAFF. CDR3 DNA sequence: TGTGCCACCAGACAGGGTACTATGAACACTGAAGCTTTCTTT.

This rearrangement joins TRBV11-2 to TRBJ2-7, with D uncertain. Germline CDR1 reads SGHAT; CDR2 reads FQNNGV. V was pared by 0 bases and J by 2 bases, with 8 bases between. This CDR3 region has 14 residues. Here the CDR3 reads CASSLDPPPYEQYF. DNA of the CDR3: TGTGCCAGCAGCTTAGATCCCCCCCCCTACGAGCAGTACTTC. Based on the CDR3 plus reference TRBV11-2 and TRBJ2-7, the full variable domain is EAGVAQSPRYKIIEKRQSVAFWCNPISGHATLYWYQQILGQGPKLLIQFQNNGVVDDSQLPKDRFSAERLKGVDSTLKIQPAKLEDSAVYLCASSLDPPPYEQYFGPGTRLTVT.

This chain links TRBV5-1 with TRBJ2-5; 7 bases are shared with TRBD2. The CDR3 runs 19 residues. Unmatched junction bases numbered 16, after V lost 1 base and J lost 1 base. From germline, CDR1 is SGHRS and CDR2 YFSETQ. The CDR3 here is CASSLTPTDLAGVQETQYF. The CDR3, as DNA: TGCGCCAGCAGCTTGACACCGACTGACTTAGCGGGCGTCCAAGAGACCCAGTACTTC. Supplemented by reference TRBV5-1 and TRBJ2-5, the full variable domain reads KAGVTQTPRYLIKTRGQQVTLSCSPISGHRSVSWYQQTPGQGLQFLFEYFSETQRNKGNFPGRFSGRQFSNSRSEMNVSTLELGDSALYLCASSLTPTDLAGVQETQYFGPGTRLLVL.

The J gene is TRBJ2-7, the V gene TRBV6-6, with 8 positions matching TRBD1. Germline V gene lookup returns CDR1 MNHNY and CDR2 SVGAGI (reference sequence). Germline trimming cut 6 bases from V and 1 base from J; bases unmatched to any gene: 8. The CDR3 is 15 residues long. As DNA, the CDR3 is TGTGCCAGCAGACCCGGACAGGGCCCGTCCTACGAGCAGTACTTC. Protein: CASRPGQGPSYEQYF.

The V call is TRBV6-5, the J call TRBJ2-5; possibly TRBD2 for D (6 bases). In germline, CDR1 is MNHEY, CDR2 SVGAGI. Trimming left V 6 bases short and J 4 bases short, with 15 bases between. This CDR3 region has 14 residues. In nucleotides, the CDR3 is TGTGCCAGCAGCGGAGGGGCCGGCATAGAGACCCAGTACTTC. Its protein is CASSGGAGIETQYF.

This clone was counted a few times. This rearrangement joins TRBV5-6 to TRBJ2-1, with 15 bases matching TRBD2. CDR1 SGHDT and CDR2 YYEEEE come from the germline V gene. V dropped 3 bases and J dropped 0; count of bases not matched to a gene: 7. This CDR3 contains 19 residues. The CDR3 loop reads CASSSFGLAGGSSYNEQFF. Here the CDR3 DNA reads TGTGCCAGCAGCTCGTTCGGACTAGCGGGGGGGAGCTCCTACAATGAGCAGTTCTTC.

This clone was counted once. The chain's CDR3 is CASSPLFGDSSYEQYF. The CDR3 DNA follows: TGTGCCAGCAGCCCCCTCTTCGGGGACAGCTCCTACGAGCAGTACTTC. The V and J genes are TRBV11-2 and TRBJ2-7, with 7 bases matching TRBD1. V dropped 5 bases and J dropped 0; count of bases not matched to a gene: 10. This CDR3 is built from 16 residues. Germline V gene lookup returns CDR1 SGHAT and CDR2 FQNNGV. The full variable domain, with the rest looked up from reference TRBV11-2 and TRBJ2-7, is EAGVAQSPRYKIIEKRQSVAFWCNPISGHATLYWYQQILGQGPKLLIQFQNNGVVDDSQLPKDRFSAERLKGVDSTLKIQPAKLEDSAVYLCASSPLFGDSSYEQYFGPGTRLTVT.

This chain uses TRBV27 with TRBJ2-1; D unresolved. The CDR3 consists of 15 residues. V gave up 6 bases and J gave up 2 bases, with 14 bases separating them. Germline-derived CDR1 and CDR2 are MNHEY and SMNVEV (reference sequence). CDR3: CASREAAGTYNEQFF. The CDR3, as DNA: TGTGCCAGCAGAGAGGCGGCAGGCACCTACAATGAGCAGTTCTTC.

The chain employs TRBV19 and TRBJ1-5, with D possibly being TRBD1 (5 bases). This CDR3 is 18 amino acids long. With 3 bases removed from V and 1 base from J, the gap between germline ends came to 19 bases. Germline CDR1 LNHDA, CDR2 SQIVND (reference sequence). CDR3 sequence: CASSIPLGRAGSNQPQHF. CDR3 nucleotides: TGTGCCAGTAGTATCCCCCTAGGCAGGGCTGGCAGCAATCAGCCCCAGCATTTT. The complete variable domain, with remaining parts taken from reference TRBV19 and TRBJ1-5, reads DGGITQSPKYLFRKEGQNVTLSCEQNLNHDAMYWYRQDPGQGLRLIYYSQIVNDFQKGDIAEGYSVSREKKESFPLTVTSAQKNPTAFYLCASSIPLGRAGSNQPQHFGDGTRLSIL.

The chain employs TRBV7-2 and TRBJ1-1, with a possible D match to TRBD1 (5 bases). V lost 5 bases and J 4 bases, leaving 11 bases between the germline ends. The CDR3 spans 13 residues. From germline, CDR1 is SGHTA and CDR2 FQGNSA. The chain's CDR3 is CASSASRATEAFF. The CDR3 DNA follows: TGTGCCAGCAGCGCGTCCAGGGCCACTGAAGCTTTCTTT.

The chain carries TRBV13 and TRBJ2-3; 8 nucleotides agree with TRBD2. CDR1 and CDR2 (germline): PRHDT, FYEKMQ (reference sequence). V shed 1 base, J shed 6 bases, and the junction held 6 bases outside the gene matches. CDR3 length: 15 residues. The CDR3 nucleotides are TGTGCCAGCAGCTTAGACGGGGGGGCTAGGGATACGCAGTATTTT. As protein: CASSLDGGARDTQYF.